This T cell receptor beta chain derives from a study of persistence of HIV-infected CD4 T cells. With respect to this clone: Its antigen is currently unknown.

This was the immunoSEQ version 4 assay in survey mode. Sequencing used immunoSEQ multiplex PCR; TCRdb keeps in-frame clones, though not all of them. The sample contains nearly 20,000 clones, over 55% of which appear only once. Cells were stimulated with overlapping HIV-1 Gag 15-mer peptides. Responding CD4+ T cells were sorted by upregulation of both CD40 ligand and CD69. Trimming took 5 bases from V and 10 from J, leaving 14 bases between them. The V gene's germline CDR1 is MNHEY and CDR2 SVGAGI. This CDR3 region has 12 residues. This chain connects TRBV6-5 to TRBJ1-1, with D hard to call. The source was CD4+ T cells sorted from PBMCs after 18-hour stimulation, collected from a patient who received antiretroviral therapy. The TCR comes from an adult woman with HIV who was CMV-seropositive. The CDR3 loop reads CASSKSNLGAFF. CDR3 coding DNA: TGTGCCAGCAGTAAAAGCAACTTGGGAGCTTTCTTT.